This T cell receptor beta chain stems from a study of T cells in Graves' hyperthyroidism and ophthalmopathy. Whole-study context: Peripheral blood collection took place at initial diagnosis, before any treatment. The study's findings and limits: Model output signaled ophthalmopathy a median approximately six months ahead of onset.

It was RNA transcripts that yielded the amplified TCR beta CDR3 regions. The TCR CDR3 was amplified in a first-round RT-PCR using the HTBI primer set. TCRdb passed the multiplex PCR reads through MiXCR, listing each CDR3 protein once. The sample contains about 600,000 distinct CDR3 sequences, approximately 15% of which appear only once. The CDR3 has 11 amino acids. The germline V gene encodes CDR1 SGHRS and CDR2 YFSETQ. This clonotype was counted at least ten times. Its antigen is unidentified. A junction boundary mismatches the germline segment, possibly from a read error. The chain employs TRBV5-1 and TRBJ2-7; D unclear. This clonotype was sampled from a woman aged 40-49 years with Graves' ophthalmopathy. The sample was blood. As DNA, the CDR3 is TGTGCCAGCAGCTTAGAGTACGAGCAGTACTTC. Translation: CASSLEYEQYF.